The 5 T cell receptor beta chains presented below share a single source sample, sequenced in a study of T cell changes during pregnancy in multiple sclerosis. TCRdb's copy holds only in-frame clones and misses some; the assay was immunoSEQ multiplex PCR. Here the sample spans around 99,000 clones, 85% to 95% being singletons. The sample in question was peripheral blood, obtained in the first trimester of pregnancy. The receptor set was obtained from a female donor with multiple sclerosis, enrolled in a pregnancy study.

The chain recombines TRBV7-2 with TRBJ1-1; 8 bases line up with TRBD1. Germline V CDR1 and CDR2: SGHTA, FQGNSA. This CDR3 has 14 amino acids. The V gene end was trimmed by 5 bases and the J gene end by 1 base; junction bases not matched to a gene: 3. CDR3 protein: CASSQGATNTEAFF. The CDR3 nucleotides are TGTGCCAGCAGCCAGGGGGCGACGAACACTGAAGCTTTCTTT.

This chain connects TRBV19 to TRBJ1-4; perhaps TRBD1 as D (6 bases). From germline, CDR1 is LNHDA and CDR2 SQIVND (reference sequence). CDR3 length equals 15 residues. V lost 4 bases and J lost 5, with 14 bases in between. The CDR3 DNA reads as TGTGCCAGTAGTACCCCACAGGGAGGGAATGAAAAACTGTTTTTT. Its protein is CASSTPQGGNEKLFF.

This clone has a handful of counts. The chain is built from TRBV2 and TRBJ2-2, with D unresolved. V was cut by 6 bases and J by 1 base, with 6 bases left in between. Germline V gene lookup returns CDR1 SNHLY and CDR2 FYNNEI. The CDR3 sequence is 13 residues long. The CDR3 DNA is TGTGCCAGCAGGCAGGAGAACACCGGGGAGCTGTTTTTT. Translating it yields CASRQENTGELFF.

CDR3 sequence: CASSYWAGARPYEQYF. The CDR3, as DNA: TGTGCCAGCAGTTACTGGGCGGGAGCCCGCCCCTACGAGCAGTACTTC. J is TRBJ2-7 and V is TRBV6-5; 7 bases map to TRBD2. CDR3 size: 16 residues. CDR1 and CDR2 from the germline V gene are MNHEY and SVGAGI. The V segment lost 1 base and the J segment 2 bases; nucleotides outside the gene matches: 8.

CDR3 sequence: CASSSTGLVRQFF. CDR3 sequence (DNA): TGTGCCAGCAGCTCGACAGGTCTTGTTCGGCAGTTCTTC. The chain uses TRBV7-2 and TRBJ2-1, with a weak D call TRBD1 (6 bases). The CDR3 consists of 13 residues. Per the germline V gene, CDR1 is SGHTA and CDR2 is FQGNSA. Trimming shortened V by 4 bases and J by 12 bases, and 16 bases separated the two germline ends.